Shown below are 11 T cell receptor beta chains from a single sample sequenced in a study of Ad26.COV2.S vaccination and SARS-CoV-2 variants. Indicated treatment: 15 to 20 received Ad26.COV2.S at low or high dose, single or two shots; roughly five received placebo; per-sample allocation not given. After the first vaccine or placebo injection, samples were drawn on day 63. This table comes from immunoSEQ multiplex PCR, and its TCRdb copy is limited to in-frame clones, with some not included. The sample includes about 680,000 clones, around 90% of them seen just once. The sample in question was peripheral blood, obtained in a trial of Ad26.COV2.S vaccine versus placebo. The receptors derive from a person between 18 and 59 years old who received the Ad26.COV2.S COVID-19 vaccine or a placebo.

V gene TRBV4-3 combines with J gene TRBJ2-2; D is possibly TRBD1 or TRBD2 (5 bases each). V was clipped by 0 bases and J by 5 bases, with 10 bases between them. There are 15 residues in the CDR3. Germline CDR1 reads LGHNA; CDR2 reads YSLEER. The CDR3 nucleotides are TGCGCCAGCAGCCAAGAAACTAGGGGTACCGGGGAGCTGTTTTTT. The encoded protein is CASSQETRGTGELFF.

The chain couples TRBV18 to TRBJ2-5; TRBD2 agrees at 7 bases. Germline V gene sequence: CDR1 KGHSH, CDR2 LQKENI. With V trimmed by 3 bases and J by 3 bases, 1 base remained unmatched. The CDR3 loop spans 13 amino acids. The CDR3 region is CASSPGGKETQYF. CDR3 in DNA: TGTGCCAGCTCACCGGGGGGGAAAGAGACCCAGTACTTC. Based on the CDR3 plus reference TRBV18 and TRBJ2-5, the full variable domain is NAGVMQNPRHLVRRRGQEARLRCSPMKGHSHVYWYRQLPEEGLKFMVYLQKENIIDESGMPKERFSAEFPKEGPSILRIQQVVRGDSAAYFCASSPGGKETQYFGPGTRLLVL.

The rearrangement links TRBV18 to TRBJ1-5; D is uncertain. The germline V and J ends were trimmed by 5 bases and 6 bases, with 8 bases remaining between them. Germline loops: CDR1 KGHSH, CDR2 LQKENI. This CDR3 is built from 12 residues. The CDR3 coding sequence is TGTGCCAGCTCATCGGCACTTCAGCCCCAGCATTTT. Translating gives CASSSALQPQHF.

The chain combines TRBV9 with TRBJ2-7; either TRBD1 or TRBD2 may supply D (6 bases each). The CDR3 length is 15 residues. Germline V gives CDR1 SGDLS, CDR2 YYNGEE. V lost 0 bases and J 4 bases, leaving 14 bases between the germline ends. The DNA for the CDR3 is TGTGCCAGCAGCGTAGGTAAGGGGGGCTGGTACGAGCAGTACTTC. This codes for CASSVGKGGWYEQYF.

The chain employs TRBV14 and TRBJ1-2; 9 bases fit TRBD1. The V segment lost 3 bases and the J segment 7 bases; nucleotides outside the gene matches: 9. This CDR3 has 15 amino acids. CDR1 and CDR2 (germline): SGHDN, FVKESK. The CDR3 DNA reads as TGTGCCAGCAGCCAGATGACAGGGGGATATGGTGGCTACACCTTC. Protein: CASSQMTGGYGGYTF.

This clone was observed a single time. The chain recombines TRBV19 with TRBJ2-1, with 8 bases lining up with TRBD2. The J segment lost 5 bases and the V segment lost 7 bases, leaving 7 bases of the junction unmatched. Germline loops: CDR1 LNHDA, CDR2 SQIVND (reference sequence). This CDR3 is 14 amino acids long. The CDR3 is CASTPSGGNNEQFF. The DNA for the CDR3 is TGTGCCAGTACCCCGAGCGGGGGTAACAATGAGCAGTTCTTC.

The CDR3 loop reads CASSLTGEENTIYF. The CDR3 DNA follows: TGTGCCAGCAGCTTGACAGGGGAGGAAAACACCATATATTTT. The genes are TRBV7-2 and TRBJ1-3; 8 bases match TRBD1. V dropped 3 bases and J dropped 6; count of bases not matched to a gene: 4. The CDR3 extends over 14 amino acids. Germline V gene sequence: CDR1 SGHTA, CDR2 FQGNSA.

The CDR3: CAWSVRAFSYEQYF. For the CDR3, the DNA is TGTGCCTGGAGTGTAAGGGCGTTCTCCTACGAGCAGTACTTC. This sequence joins TRBV30 and TRBJ2-7; the D is unclear. The CDR3 is made up of 14 amino acids. The V gene lost 0 bases and the J gene lost 0 bases, with 9 bases spanning the gap. CDR1 and CDR2 from the germline V gene are GTSNPN and SVGIG (reference sequence).

Here the CDR3 DNA reads TGTGCCAGCAGCTTGGAACAGCAGTATGGCTACACCTTC. Protein: CASSLEQQYGYTF. V and J are TRBV5-6 and TRBJ1-2; no clear D gene. In germline, CDR1 is SGHDT, CDR2 YYEEEE. Trimming took off 0 bases at V and 5 bases at J, with 8 bases between the two ends. This CDR3 comprises 13 residues.

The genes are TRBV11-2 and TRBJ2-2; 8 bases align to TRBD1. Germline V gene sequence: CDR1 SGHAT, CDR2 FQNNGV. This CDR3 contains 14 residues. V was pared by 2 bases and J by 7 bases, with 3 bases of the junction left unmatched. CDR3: CASSLQGAHGELFF. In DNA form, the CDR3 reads TGTGCCAGCAGCTTACAGGGGGCTCACGGGGAGCTGTTTTTT.

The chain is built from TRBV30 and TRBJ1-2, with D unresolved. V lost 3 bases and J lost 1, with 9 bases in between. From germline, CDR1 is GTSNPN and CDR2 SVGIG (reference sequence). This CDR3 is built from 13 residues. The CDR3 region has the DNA TGTGCCTGGAGCCGAGGGTATAACTATGGCTACACCTTC. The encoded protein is CAWSRGYNYGYTF.